This is a list of T cell receptor beta chains from one sample in a study of blood T cells in healthy people across ages. TCRdb re-analysed the 5' RACE reads in MiXCR, keeping a single row per CDR3 protein. In the table there are roughly 700,000 distinct CDR3 sequences, more than 40% of which are singletons. Sequencing used blood. The receptors shown here come from a woman aged 60-75 years in good health. The CDR3 runs from the conserved cysteine through the conserved F or W. D genes are given only for firm matches. The listing skips clone size in some rows; elsewhere it reads once, few, many or a size class.

clone size: NA
V gene: TRBV2
D gene: NA
J gene: TRBJ2-5
CDR3 protein: CASSDRDSEETQYF
CDR3 DNA: TGTGCCAGCAGCGACCGGGACTCTGAAGAGACCCAGTACTTC

clone size: NA
V gene: TRBV29-1
D gene: NA
J gene: TRBJ2-1
CDR3 protein: CSVGKGRSYNEQFF
CDR3 DNA: TGCAGCGTTGGGAAAGGCCGATCCTACAATGAGCAGTTCTTC

clone size: NA
V gene: TRBV5-1
D gene: TRBD1
J gene: TRBJ1-2
CDR3 protein: CASSLATGGRGYTF
CDR3 DNA: TGCGCCAGCAGCCTAGCCACAGGGGGCCGGGGCTACACCTTC

clone size: NA
V gene: TRBV20-1
D gene: NA
J gene: TRBJ2-2
CDR3 protein: CSARQDGTGELFF
CDR3 DNA: TGCAGTGCTAGACAGGATGGAACCGGGGAGCTGTTTTTT

clone size: NA
V gene: TRBV20-1
D gene: NA
J gene: TRBJ2-1
CDR3 protein: CSASQSFYNEQFF
CDR3 DNA: TGCAGTGCTAGTCAGAGCTTCTACAATGAGCAGTTCTTC

clone size: NA
V gene: TRBV12-3/TRBV12-4
D gene: TRBD2
J gene: TRBJ2-7
CDR3 protein: CASSSTGTSGMGEQYF
CDR3 DNA: TGTGCCAGCAGTTCTACCGGGACTAGCGGGATGGGTGAGCAGTACTTC

clone size: few
V gene: TRBV12-3/TRBV12-4
D gene: NA
J gene: TRBJ2-7
CDR3 protein: CASSPLNYEQYF
CDR3 DNA: TGTGCCAGCAGTCCCCTCAATTACGAGCAGTACTTC

clone size: NA
V gene: TRBV4-2
D gene: NA
J gene: TRBJ2-6
CDR3 protein: CASSQVSGHSTGANVLTF
CDR3 DNA: TGTGCCAGCAGCCAAGTCTCCGGACACTCCACTGGGGCCAACGTCCTGACTTTC

clone size: NA
V gene: TRBV5-1
D gene: TRBD1
J gene: TRBJ2-1
CDR3 protein: CASSFQTGACNEQFF
CDR3 DNA: TGCGCCAGCAGCTTCCAGACAGGGGCATGCAATGAGCAGTTCTTC

clone size: NA
V gene: TRBV7-9
D gene: NA
J gene: TRBJ1-2
CDR3 protein: CASSLGTGSRDGYTF
CDR3 DNA: TGTGCCAGCAGCTTAGGAACAGGGTCTCGAGATGGCTACACCTTC

clone size: few
V gene: TRBV29-1
D gene: NA
J gene: TRBJ2-6
CDR3 protein: CSVGASLANVLTF
CDR3 DNA: TGCAGCGTTGGGGCCTCATTAGCCAACGTCCTGACTTTC

clone size: few
V gene: TRBV7-2
D gene: NA
J gene: TRBJ2-5
CDR3 protein: CASSPTGVSETQYF
CDR3 DNA: TGTGCCAGCAGCCCGACCGGGGTCTCAGAGACCCAGTACTTC

clone size: NA
V gene: TRBV7-3
D gene: NA
J gene: TRBJ1-1
CDR3 protein: CASSLMGALNTEAFF
CDR3 DNA: TGTGCCAGCAGCTTAATGGGAGCATTGAACACTGAAGCTTTCTTT

clone size: NA
V gene: TRBV7-9
D gene: NA
J gene: TRBJ1-1
CDR3 protein: CASTLLVGGEAFF
CDR3 DNA: TGTGCCAGCACCCTGCTTGTAGGTGGTGAAGCTTTCTTT

clone size: NA
V gene: TRBV20-1
D gene: TRBD2
J gene: TRBJ2-3
CDR3 protein: CSAPGLASSTDTQYF
CDR3 DNA: TGCAGTGCCCCCGGACTAGCGTCTAGCACAGATACGCAGTATTTT

clone size: few
V gene: TRBV3-1
D gene: NA
J gene: TRBJ2-1
CDR3 protein: CASSVTSFGLNEQFF
CDR3 DNA: TGTGCCAGCAGCGTAACTAGCTTTGGGTTAAATGAGCAGTTCTTC

clone size: few
V gene: TRBV20-1
D gene: NA
J gene: TRBJ2-5
CDR3 protein: CSAPRVETQYF
CDR3 DNA: TGCAGTGCCCCAAGAGTGGAGACCCAGTACTTC

clone size: NA
V gene: TRBV27
D gene: TRBD2
J gene: TRBJ2-2
CDR3 protein: CASRPGLKTGELFF
CDR3 DNA: TGTGCCAGCAGACCGGGACTAAAAACCGGGGAGCTGTTTTTT

clone size: NA
V gene: TRBV18
D gene: NA
J gene: TRBJ2-7
CDR3 protein: CASSPDTVSYEQYF
CDR3 DNA: TGTGCCAGCTCACCCGACACGGTATCCTACGAGCAGTACTTC

clone size: many
V gene: TRBV5-1
D gene: TRBD2
J gene: TRBJ2-7
CDR3 protein: CASSPLGVSGSGCEQYF
CDR3 DNA: TGCGCCAGCAGCCCCCTCGGGGTCAGCGGGAGTGGGTGCGAGCAGTACTTC

clone size: NA
V gene: TRBV24-1
D gene: NA
J gene: TRBJ2-3
CDR3 protein: CATSDPTGPGDTQYF
CDR3 DNA: TGTGCCACCAGTGATCCAACCGGTCCAGGGGATACGCAGTATTTT

clone size: few
V gene: TRBV29-1
D gene: NA
J gene: TRBJ1-4
CDR3 protein: CSARRSTNEKLFF
CDR3 DNA: TGCAGCGCGCGACGGTCAACTAATGAAAAACTGTTTTTT

clone size: few
V gene: TRBV7-3
D gene: TRBD2
J gene: TRBJ2-7
CDR3 protein: CASSPAGGITYEQYF
CDR3 DNA: TGTGCCAGCAGCCCAGCGGGAGGGATTACCTACGAGCAGTACTTC

clone size: NA
V gene: TRBV18
D gene: NA
J gene: TRBJ1-1
CDR3 protein: CASSPTRGSGNTEAFF
CDR3 DNA: TGTGCCAGCTCACCAACGAGGGGATCGGGGAACACTGAAGCTTTCTTT

clone size: few
V gene: TRBV4-3
D gene: NA
J gene: TRBJ2-3
CDR3 protein: CASSQVTPGAPTDTQYF
CDR3 DNA: TGCGCCAGCAGCCAAGTTACCCCCGGGGCCCCCACAGATACGCAGTATTTT

clone size: few
V gene: TRBV7-2
D gene: NA
J gene: TRBJ2-7
CDR3 protein: CASSPAPTVDYYEQYF
CDR3 DNA: TGTGCCAGCAGCCCCGCCCCGACAGTAGATTACTACGAGCAGTACTTC

clone size: many
V gene: TRBV7-6
D gene: TRBD2
J gene: TRBJ2-5
CDR3 protein: CASSQGLAGTQETQYF
CDR3 DNA: TGTGCCAGCAGCCAGGGACTAGCGGGAACACAAGAGACCCAGTACTTC

clone size: NA
V gene: TRBV25-1
D gene: TRBD1
J gene: TRBJ1-2
CDR3 protein: CASSELWTGEGYTF
CDR3 DNA: TGTGCCAGCAGTGAACTGTGGACAGGGGAAGGCTACACCTTC

clone size: few
V gene: TRBV2
D gene: NA
J gene: TRBJ2-5
CDR3 protein: CASSHSQETQYF
CDR3 DNA: TGTGCCAGCAGTCACTCCCAAGAGACCCAGTACTTC

clone size: NA
V gene: TRBV18
D gene: TRBD2
J gene: TRBJ2-1
CDR3 protein: CASSPIAGTRDSNEQFF
CDR3 DNA: TGTGCCAGCTCACCGATTGCCGGGACTAGAGACTCCAATGAGCAGTTCTTC

clone size: few
V gene: TRBV20-1
D gene: TRBD1
J gene: TRBJ2-7
CDR3 protein: CSAGGTGVFEQYF
CDR3 DNA: TGCAGCGCCGGCGGGACAGGGGTGTTCGAGCAGTACTTC

clone size: many
V gene: TRBV29-1
D gene: TRBD1
J gene: TRBJ2-7
CDR3 protein: CSSGTGDEQYF
CDR3 DNA: TGCAGCAGCGGGACAGGGGACGAGCAGTACTTC

clone size: NA
V gene: TRBV20-1
D gene: NA
J gene: TRBJ2-6
CDR3 protein: CSAFRGGTNVLTF
CDR3 DNA: TGCAGTGCCTTCAGGGGTGGGACCAACGTCCTGACTTTC

clone size: many
V gene: TRBV27
D gene: NA
J gene: TRBJ2-1
CDR3 protein: CASAPRLANVNNEQFF
CDR3 DNA: TGTGCCAGCGCCCCCCGGCTAGCAAATGTTAACAATGAGCAGTTCTTC

clone size: few
V gene: TRBV29-1
D gene: TRBD2
J gene: TRBJ2-1
CDR3 protein: CSVGLSGSLDNEQFF
CDR3 DNA: TGCAGCGTAGGTCTTAGCGGGAGCTTAGACAATGAGCAGTTCTTC

clone size: NA
V gene: TRBV10-3
D gene: NA
J gene: TRBJ2-5
CDR3 protein: CAISEMGGETQYF
CDR3 DNA: TGTGCCATCAGTGAGATGGGAGGAGAGACCCAGTACTTC

clone size: few
V gene: TRBV13
D gene: NA
J gene: TRBJ1-1
CDR3 protein: CASSLARSTEAFF
CDR3 DNA: TGTGCCAGCAGCTTAGCTCGCAGCACTGAAGCTTTCTTT

clone size: many
V gene: TRBV4-2
D gene: TRBD1
J gene: TRBJ1-4
CDR3 protein: CASSQPGGATNEKLFF
CDR3 DNA: TGTGCCAGCAGCCAACCAGGGGGGGCAACTAATGAAAAACTGTTTTTT

clone size: few
V gene: TRBV7-2
D gene: NA
J gene: TRBJ2-1
CDR3 protein: CASSSRQVGHNEQFF
CDR3 DNA: TGTGCCAGCAGCTCGAGACAGGTCGGACACAATGAGCAGTTCTTC

clone size: NA
V gene: TRBV5-6
D gene: TRBD1
J gene: TRBJ2-1
CDR3 protein: CASSLGQGGGNEQFF
CDR3 DNA: TGTGCCAGCAGCTTGGGACAGGGTGGGGGCAATGAGCAGTTCTTC

clone size: NA
V gene: TRBV7-2
D gene: TRBD1
J gene: TRBJ2-7
CDR3 protein: CASSRKLMDRGYYEQYF
CDR3 DNA: TGTGCCAGCAGCCGAAAACTGATGGACAGGGGATACTACGAGCAGTACTTC

clone size: few
V gene: TRBV4-3
D gene: TRBD1
J gene: TRBJ2-7
CDR3 protein: CASSQELDRTSYEQYF
CDR3 DNA: TGCGCCAGCAGCCAAGAATTGGACAGGACTTCCTACGAGCAGTACTTC

clone size: NA
V gene: TRBV3-1
D gene: NA
J gene: TRBJ2-5
CDR3 protein: CASSPQMLGLVGTQYF
CDR3 DNA: TGTGCCAGCAGCCCGCAGATGCTGGGGCTCGTTGGGACCCAGTACTTC

clone size: NA
V gene: TRBV24-1
D gene: NA
J gene: TRBJ2-7
CDR3 protein: CATSGRDGYEQYF
CDR3 DNA: TGTGCCACCAGTGGACGGGATGGCTACGAGCAGTACTTC

clone size: NA
V gene: TRBV10-3
D gene: NA
J gene: TRBJ2-7
CDR3 protein: CAISAGDRYEQYF
CDR3 DNA: TGTGCCATCAGTGCGGGAGACAGATACGAGCAGTACTTC

clone size: NA
V gene: TRBV5-1
D gene: NA
J gene: TRBJ2-5
CDR3 protein: CASSGDQETQYF
CDR3 DNA: TGCGCCAGCAGCGGGGACCAAGAGACCCAGTACTTC

clone size: NA
V gene: TRBV4-1
D gene: NA
J gene: TRBJ1-2
CDR3 protein: CASSHGRTTSNYGYTF
CDR3 DNA: TGCGCCAGCAGCCATGGGAGGACTACCTCCAACTATGGCTACACCTTC

clone size: NA
V gene: TRBV20-1
D gene: NA
J gene: TRBJ1-1
CDR3 protein: CSARVGLMNTEAFF
CDR3 DNA: TGCAGTGCTAGAGTAGGACTCATGAACACTGAAGCTTTCTTT

clone size: NA
V gene: TRBV20-1
D gene: TRBD2
J gene: TRBJ2-6
CDR3 protein: CSASETSGRLVPSGANVLTF
CDR3 DNA: TGCAGTGCCTCCGAGACTAGCGGGAGACTCGTCCCGTCTGGGGCCAACGTCCTGACTTTC

clone size: NA
V gene: TRBV5-1
D gene: TRBD1
J gene: TRBJ1-2
CDR3 protein: CASSLLSGGDSGYTF
CDR3 DNA: TGCGCCAGCAGCTTACTCTCAGGGGGCGATAGTGGCTACACCTTC

clone size: NA
V gene: TRBV7-2
D gene: TRBD2
J gene: TRBJ2-3
CDR3 protein: CASSSSLTSGDGNTQYF
CDR3 DNA: TGTGCCAGCAGCTCGTCCCTAACTAGCGGGGACGGCAATACGCAGTATTTT

clone size: NA
V gene: TRBV7-8
D gene: NA
J gene: TRBJ2-7
CDR3 protein: CASSKSTGLSYEQYF
CDR3 DNA: TGTGCCAGCAGCAAAAGTACGGGGTTGTCCTACGAGCAGTACTTC

clone size: NA
V gene: TRBV20-1
D gene: NA
J gene: TRBJ1-1
CDR3 protein: CSARYSVYREAFF
CDR3 DNA: TGCAGTGCTAGATATAGTGTCTACCGTGAAGCTTTCTTT

clone size: once
V gene: TRBV3-1
D gene: TRBD1
J gene: TRBJ2-7
CDR3 protein: CASRQQGASEQYF
CDR3 DNA: TGTGCCAGCAGACAACAGGGGGCGAGTGAGCAGTACTTC

clone size: NA
V gene: TRBV28
D gene: NA
J gene: TRBJ2-1
CDR3 protein: CASRGQNTYNEQFF
CDR3 DNA: TGTGCCAGCAGGGGACAAAACACCTACAATGAGCAGTTCTTC

clone size: NA
V gene: TRBV20-1
D gene: NA
J gene: TRBJ1-5
CDR3 protein: CSARGDQPQHF
CDR3 DNA: TGCAGTGCTAGGGGGGATCAGCCCCAGCATTTT

clone size: few
V gene: TRBV27
D gene: NA
J gene: TRBJ1-1
CDR3 protein: CATMTNTEAFF
CDR3 DNA: TGTGCCACAATGACGAACACTGAAGCTTTCTTT

clone size: few
V gene: TRBV20-1
D gene: TRBD2
J gene: TRBJ2-7
CDR3 protein: CSARTSGSDEQYF
CDR3 DNA: TGCAGTGCACGGACTAGCGGGAGCGACGAGCAGTACTTC

clone size: NA
V gene: TRBV20-1
D gene: NA
J gene: TRBJ1-1
CDR3 protein: CSASRAGTYTEAFF
CDR3 DNA: TGCAGTGCTAGCCGGGCCGGAACTTACACTGAAGCTTTCTTT